Sequencing of this TCR beta chain was carried out in a study of T cell responses to AZD1222 COVID-19 vaccine. Trimming removed 1 base from V and 5 bases from J, with 16 bases in between. Germline CDR1 reads SGDLS; CDR2 reads YYNGEE. There are 15 residues in the CDR3. The data were produced by immunoSEQ multiplex PCR, yet TCRdb's version contains in-frame clones alone and is incomplete. The data contain some 200,000 clones, roughly 94% of them singletons. V usage is TRBV9 and J usage is TRBJ2-7; no reliable D call. Sequenced material: peripheral blood, taken 28 days after the second dose of the MenACWY control vaccine. This receptor was identified in an adult who received the MenACWY meningococcal vaccine as a control. CDR3 residues: CASSVSSYVSDEQYF. DNA of the CDR3: TGTGCCAGCAGCGTAAGTTCGTACGTATCTGACGAGCAGTACTTC.